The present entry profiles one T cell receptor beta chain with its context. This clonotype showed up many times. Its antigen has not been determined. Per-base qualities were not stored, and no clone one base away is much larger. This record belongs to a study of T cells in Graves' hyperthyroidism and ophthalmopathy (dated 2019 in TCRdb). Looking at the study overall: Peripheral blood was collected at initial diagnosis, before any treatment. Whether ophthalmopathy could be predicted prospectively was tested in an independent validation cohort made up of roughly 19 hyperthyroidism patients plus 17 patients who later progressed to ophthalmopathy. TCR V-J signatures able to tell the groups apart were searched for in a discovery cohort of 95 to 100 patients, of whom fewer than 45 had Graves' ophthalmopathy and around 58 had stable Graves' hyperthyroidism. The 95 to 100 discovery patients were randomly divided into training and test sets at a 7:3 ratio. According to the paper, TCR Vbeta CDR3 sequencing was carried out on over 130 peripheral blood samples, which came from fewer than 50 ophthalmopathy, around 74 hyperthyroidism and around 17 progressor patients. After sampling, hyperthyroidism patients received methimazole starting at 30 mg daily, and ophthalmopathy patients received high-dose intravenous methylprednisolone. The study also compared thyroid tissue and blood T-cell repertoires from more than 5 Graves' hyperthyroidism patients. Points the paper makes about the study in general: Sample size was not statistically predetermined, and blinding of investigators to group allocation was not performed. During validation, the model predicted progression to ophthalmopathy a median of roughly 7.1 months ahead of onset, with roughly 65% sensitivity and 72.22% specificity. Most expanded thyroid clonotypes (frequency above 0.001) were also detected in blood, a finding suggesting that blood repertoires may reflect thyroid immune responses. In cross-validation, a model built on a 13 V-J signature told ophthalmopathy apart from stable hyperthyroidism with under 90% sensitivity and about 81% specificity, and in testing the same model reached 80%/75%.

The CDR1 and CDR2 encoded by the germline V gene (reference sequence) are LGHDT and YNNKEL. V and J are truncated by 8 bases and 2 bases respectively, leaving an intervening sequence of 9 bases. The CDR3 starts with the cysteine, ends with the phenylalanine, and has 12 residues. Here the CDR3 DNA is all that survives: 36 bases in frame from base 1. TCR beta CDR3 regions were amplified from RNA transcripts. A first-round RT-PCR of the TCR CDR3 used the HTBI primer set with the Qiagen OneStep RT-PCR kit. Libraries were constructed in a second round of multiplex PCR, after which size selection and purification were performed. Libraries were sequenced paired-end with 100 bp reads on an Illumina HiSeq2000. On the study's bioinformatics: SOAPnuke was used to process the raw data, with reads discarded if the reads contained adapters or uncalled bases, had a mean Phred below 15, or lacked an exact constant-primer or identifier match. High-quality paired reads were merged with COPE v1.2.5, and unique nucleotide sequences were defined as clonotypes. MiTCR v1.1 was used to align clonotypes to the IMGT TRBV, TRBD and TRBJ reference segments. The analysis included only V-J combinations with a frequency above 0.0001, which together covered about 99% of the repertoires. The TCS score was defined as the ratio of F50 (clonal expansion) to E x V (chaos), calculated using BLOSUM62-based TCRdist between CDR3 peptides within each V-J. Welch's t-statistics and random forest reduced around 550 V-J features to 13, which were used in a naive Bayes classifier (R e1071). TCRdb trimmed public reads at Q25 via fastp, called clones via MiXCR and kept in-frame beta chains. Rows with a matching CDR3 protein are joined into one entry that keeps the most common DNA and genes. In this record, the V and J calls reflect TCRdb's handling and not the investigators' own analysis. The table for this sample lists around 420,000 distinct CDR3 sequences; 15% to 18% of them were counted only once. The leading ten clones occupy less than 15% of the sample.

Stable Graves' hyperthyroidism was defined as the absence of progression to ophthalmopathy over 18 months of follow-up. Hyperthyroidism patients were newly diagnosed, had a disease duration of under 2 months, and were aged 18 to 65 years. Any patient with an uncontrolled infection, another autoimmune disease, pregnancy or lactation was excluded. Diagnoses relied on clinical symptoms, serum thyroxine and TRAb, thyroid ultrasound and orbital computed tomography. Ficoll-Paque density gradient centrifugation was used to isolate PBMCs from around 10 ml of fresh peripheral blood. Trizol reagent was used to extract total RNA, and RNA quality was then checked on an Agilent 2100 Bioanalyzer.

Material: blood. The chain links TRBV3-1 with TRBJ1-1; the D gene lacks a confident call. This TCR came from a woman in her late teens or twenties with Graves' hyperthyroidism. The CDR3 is CASLGFNTEAFF. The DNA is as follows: TGTGCCAGCCTTGGGTTTAACACTGAAGCTTTCTTT.